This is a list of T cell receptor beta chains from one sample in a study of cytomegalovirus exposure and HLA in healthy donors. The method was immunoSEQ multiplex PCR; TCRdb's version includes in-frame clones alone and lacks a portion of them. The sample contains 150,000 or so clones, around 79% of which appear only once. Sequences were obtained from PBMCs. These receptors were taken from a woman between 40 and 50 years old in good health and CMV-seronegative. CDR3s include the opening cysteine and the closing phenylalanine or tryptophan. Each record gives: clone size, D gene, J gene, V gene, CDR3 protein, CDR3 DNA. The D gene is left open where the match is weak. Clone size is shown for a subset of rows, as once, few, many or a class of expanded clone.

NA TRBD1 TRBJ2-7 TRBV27 CASSRVGTGHFYEQYF TGTGCCAGCAGCCGAGTCGGGACAGGACACTTCTACGAGCAGTACTTC
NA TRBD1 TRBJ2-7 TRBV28 CASITPGSWGQGRGEQYF TGTGCCAGCATCACCCCGGGGAGTTGGGGACAGGGTCGGGGCGAGCAGTACTTC
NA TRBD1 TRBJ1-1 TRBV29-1 CSVARDRGRGTEAFF TGCAGCGTCGCCCGGGACAGGGGACGTGGCACTGAAGCTTTCTTT
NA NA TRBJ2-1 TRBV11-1 CASSLRTASYNEQFF TGTGCCAGCAGCTTAAGGACAGCATCCTACAATGAGCAGTTCTTC
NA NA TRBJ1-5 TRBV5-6 CASSLGTSGDQPQHF TGTGCCAGCAGCTTGGGGACATCCGGCGATCAGCCCCAGCATTTT
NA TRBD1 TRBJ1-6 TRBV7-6 CASSLDIKGTDLNSPLHF TGTGCCAGCAGCTTAGATATAAAAGGGACAGACCTAAATTCACCCCTCCACTTT
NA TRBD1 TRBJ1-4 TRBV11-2 CASSPRQGEIEKLFF TGTGCCAGCAGCCCCCGACAGGGGGAGATCGAAAAACTGTTTTTT
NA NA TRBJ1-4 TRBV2 CASSEIWGGKLFF TGTGCCAGCAGTGAAATCTGGGGGGGAAAACTGTTTTTT
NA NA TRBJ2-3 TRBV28 CASSLKRDTQYF TGTGCCAGCAGTTTGAAGCGGGATACGCAGTATTTT
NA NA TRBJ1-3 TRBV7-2 CASSYLGGGSGNTIYF TGTGCCAGCAGCTACCTGGGGGGGGGCTCTGGAAACACCATATATTTT
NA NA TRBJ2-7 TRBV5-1 CASSLQGGPREQYF TGCGCCAGCAGCTTGCAGGGGGGTCCCCGGGAGCAGTACTTC
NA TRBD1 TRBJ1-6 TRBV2 CASRDRDLPLHF TGTGCCAGCAGGGACAGGGATCTACCCCTCCACTTT
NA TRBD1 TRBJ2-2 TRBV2 CASTRGTGRTGELFF TGTGCCAGCACGAGAGGGACAGGGAGGACCGGGGAGCTGTTTTTT
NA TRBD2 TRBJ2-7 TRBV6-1 CASSLGLSYEQYF TGTGCCAGCAGTCTGGGACTATCCTACGAGCAGTACTTC
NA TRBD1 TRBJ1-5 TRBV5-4 CASSKRGTGREQPQHF TGTGCCAGCAGCAAACGCGGGACAGGGCGTGAGCAGCCCCAGCATTTT
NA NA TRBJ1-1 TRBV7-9 CARANASNMNTEAFF TGTGCCAGAGCGAATGCATCTAACATGAACACTGAAGCTTTCTTT
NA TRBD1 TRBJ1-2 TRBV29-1 CSVAGQGRGYTF TGCAGCGTAGCCGGACAGGGCCGCGGCTACACCTTC
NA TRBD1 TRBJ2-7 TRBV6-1 CASSEKDRGVHEQYF TGTGCCAGCAGTGAGAAGGACAGGGGCGTCCACGAGCAGTACTTC
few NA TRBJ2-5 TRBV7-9 CASSSEETQYF TGTGCCAGCAGCTCGGAAGAGACCCAGTACTTC
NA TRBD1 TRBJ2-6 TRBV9 CASSVDRAGGANVLTF TGTGCCAGCAGCGTTGACAGGGCTGGTGGGGCCAACGTCCTGACTTTC
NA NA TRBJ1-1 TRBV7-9 CATSGLNTEAFF TGTGCCACGAGCGGATTGAACACTGAAGCTTTCTTT
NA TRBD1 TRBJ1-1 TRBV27 CASSRDRGRMNTEAFF TGTGCCAGCAGTCGGGACAGGGGGCGAATGAACACTGAAGCTTTCTTT
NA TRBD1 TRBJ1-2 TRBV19 CASRPLGQLNYGYTF TGTGCCAGCCGACCATTGGGACAGCTGAACTATGGCTACACCTTC
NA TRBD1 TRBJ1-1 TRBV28 CASSLADRGNTEAFF TGTGCCAGCAGTTTAGCGGACAGGGGCAACACTGAAGCTTTCTTT
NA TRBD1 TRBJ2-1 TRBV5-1 CASSWDPGTGGNEQFF TGCGCCAGCAGCTGGGATCCCGGGACAGGGGGCAATGAGCAGTTCTTC
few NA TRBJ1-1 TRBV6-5 CASSYSTGNTEAFF TGTGCCAGCAGTTACTCGACAGGGAACACTGAAGCTTTCTTT
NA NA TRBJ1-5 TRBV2 CASSWTQGQPQHF TGTGCCAGCAGCTGGACCCAGGGGCAGCCCCAGCATTTT
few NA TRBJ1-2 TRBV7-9 CASKRVGGDGYTF TGTGCCAGCAAACGTGTGGGCGGGGATGGCTACACCTTC
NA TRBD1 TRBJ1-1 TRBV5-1 CASSLEGADEAFF TGCGCCAGCAGCTTGGAGGGGGCCGATGAAGCTTTCTTT
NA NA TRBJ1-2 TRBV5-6 CASSIDTGSYTF TGTGCCAGCAGCATTGACACCGGGAGCTACACCTTC
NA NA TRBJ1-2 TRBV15 CATSTHGDRLSNYGYTF TGTGCCACCAGCACCCATGGAGACAGGCTATCTAACTATGGCTACACCTTC
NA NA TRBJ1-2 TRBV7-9 CASSLNTEGGYTF TGTGCCAGCAGCTTAAACACCGAGGGTGGCTACACCTTC
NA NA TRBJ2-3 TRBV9 CASSASGDSTDTQYF TGTGCCAGCAGCGCCTCCGGGGATAGCACAGATACGCAGTATTTT
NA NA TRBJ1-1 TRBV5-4 CASSLVQGSTEAFF TGTGCCAGCAGCTTGGTACAGGGAAGCACTGAAGCTTTCTTT
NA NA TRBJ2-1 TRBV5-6 CASSPSPQGEQFF TGTGCCAGCAGCCCATCGCCCCAGGGGGAGCAGTTCTTC
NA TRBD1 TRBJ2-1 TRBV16 CASSQLDRENNEQFF TGTGCCAGCAGCCAATTGGACAGGGAAAACAATGAGCAGTTCTTC